What follows are 15 T cell receptor beta chains derived from one specimen sequenced in a study of cytomegalovirus exposure and HLA in healthy donors. Assay: immunoSEQ multiplex PCR; the TCRdb copy retains only in-frame clones and omits some. In the table there are some 120,000 clones, 70% to 90% of which are singletons. The sequencing input was PBMCs. Every receptor here comes from a young woman in good health and CMV-seronegative.

The V gene is TRBV28, the J gene TRBJ2-1, with 8 bases identical to TRBD1. Germline loops: CDR1 MDHEN, CDR2 SYDVKM. The CDR3 contains 18 residues. V was clipped by 7 bases and J by 0 bases; unmatched bases: 14. Here the CDR3 DNA reads TGTGCCAGCAACCTTGGACTTAACAGGGGGTACTCCTACAATGAGCAGTTCTTC. Its protein is CASNLGLNRGYSYNEQFF.

This chain uses TRBV7-2 with TRBJ1-1; D gene uncertain. The CDR3 consists of 15 residues. With 9 bases removed from V and 0 bases from J, the gap between germline ends came to 17 bases. The germline CDR1 and CDR2 sequences are SGHTA and FQGNSA. This chain's CDR3 is CASGTMSLLNTEAFF. Here the CDR3 DNA reads TGTGCCAGTGGTACAATGTCCCTTTTGAACACTGAAGCTTTCTTT.

The chain links TRBV6-1 to TRBJ2-2; TRBD2 might be the D (7 bases). The CDR3 has 14 residues. The V end was cut by 7 bases, the J end by 6 bases, with 15 bases between. The V gene's germline CDR1 is MNHNS and CDR2 SASEGT. CDR3 loop: CASNEGGLAGELFF. CDR3 nucleotides: TGTGCCAGCAATGAGGGGGGGCTTGCCGGGGAGCTGTTTTTT.

V is TRBV11-2 and J is TRBJ2-7; TRBD2 matches at 12 bases. This CDR3 is 15 amino acids long. Germline V gene sequence: CDR1 SGHAT, CDR2 FQNNGV. Unmatched junction bases numbered 9, after V lost 5 bases and J lost 7 bases. The CDR3 spells CASSELAGGLGEQYF. Here the CDR3 DNA reads TGTGCCAGCAGCGAACTAGCGGGAGGCTTGGGGGAGCAGTACTTC.

The rearrangement uses TRBV30 and TRBJ1-5, with D perhaps TRBD1 (6 bases). The CDR3 covers 16 residues. With 0 bases removed from V and 1 base from J, the gap between germline ends came to 13 bases. Germline loops: CDR1 GTSNPN, CDR2 SVGIG (reference sequence). The CDR3 protein is CAWSVRGGWSNQPQHF. The CDR3 DNA sequence: TGTGCCTGGAGTGTACGCGGGGGCTGGAGCAATCAGCCCCAGCATTTT. Filled out from reference TRBV30 and TRBJ1-5, the complete variable domain reads SQTIHQWPATLVQPVGSPLSLECTVEGTSNPNLYWYRQAAGRGLQLLFYSVGIGQISSEVPQNLSASRPQDRQFILSSKKLLLSDSGFYLCAWSVRGGWSNQPQHFGDGTRLSIL.

V gene TRBV11-2 combines with J gene TRBJ2-2; 10 bases fit TRBD1. In germline, CDR1 is SGHAT, CDR2 FQNNGV. This CDR3 is built from 16 residues. V lost 5 bases, J lost 7 bases, and 10 bases stayed unmatched. CDR3 coding DNA: TGTGCCAGCAGCACTCGGACAGGGGGATCAGGCGGGGAGCTGTTTTTT. Amino acid sequence: CASSTRTGGSGGELFF.

The J gene is TRBJ2-2, the V gene TRBV19, with D perhaps matching TRBD1 (6 bases). Between the trimmed V and J ends, which lost 7 bases and 4 bases, there was a span of 7 bases. This CDR3 is built from 12 residues. Germline CDR1 and CDR2: LNHDA and SQIVND (reference sequence). The CDR3 reads CASNRVTGELFF. CDR3 bases: TGTGCCAGTAACAGGGTCACCGGGGAGCTGTTTTTT.

The genes are TRBV27 and TRBJ1-5; no firm D call. V was trimmed by 6 bases and J by 0 bases, leaving 12 bases between them. The CDR3 extends over 15 amino acids. Germline CDR1 reads MNHEY; CDR2 reads SMNVEV (reference sequence). CDR3 sequence reads: CASRPGVYSNQPQHF. The CDR3 nucleotides read TGTGCCAGCAGACCGGGAGTCTATAGCAATCAGCCCCAGCATTTT.

The CDR3 protein is CASFGGPIGSEQYF. The CDR3 DNA reads TGTGCCAGCTTCGGGGGGCCGATTGGTAGCGAGCAGTACTTC. This chain uses TRBV6-1 with TRBJ2-7, with TRBD2 as a possible D gene (7 bases). Deletions cut 8 bases from V and 6 bases from J, with 20 bases between. In germline, CDR1 is MNHNS, CDR2 SASEGT. CDR3 size: 14 residues.

The chain employs TRBV5-6 and TRBJ2-5; TRBD2 is a possible D gene (5 bases). Per germline, CDR1 SGHDT and CDR2 YYEEEE. V was cut by 4 bases and J by 0 bases, with 10 bases left in between. This CDR3 comprises 14 residues. For the CDR3, the DNA is TGTGCCAGCAGCCTTCAGACTAACCAAGAGACCCAGTACTTC. It codes for CASSLQTNQETQYF. Drawing the rest from reference TRBV5-6 and TRBJ2-5, the complete variable domain is DAGVTQSPTHLIKTRGQQVTLRCSPKSGHDTVSWYQQALGQGPQFIFQYYEEEERQRGNFPDRFSGHQFPNYSSELNVNALLLGDSALYLCASSLQTNQETQYFGPGTRLLVL.

The rearrangement links TRBV7-2 to TRBJ1-1, with 8 bases fitting TRBD1. The V segment lost 6 bases and the J segment 1 base; nucleotides outside the gene matches: 7. The CDR3 length is 15 residues. From germline, CDR1 is SGHTA and CDR2 FQGNSA. The CDR3 here is CASSRTGYGNTEAFF. In DNA, the CDR3 is TGTGCCAGCAGTAGGACAGGGTATGGGAACACTGAAGCTTTCTTT. The variable domain in full, with the rest retrieved from reference TRBV7-2 and TRBJ1-1, is GAGVSQSPSNKVTEKGKDVELRCDPISGHTALYWYRQSLGQGLEFLIYFQGNSAPDKSGLPSDRFSAERTGGSVSTLTIQRTQQEDSAVYLCASSRTGYGNTEAFFGQGTRLTVV.

This chain joins TRBV6-6 and TRBJ2-3, with D possibly matching TRBD2 (6 bases). The length of the CDR3 is 14 residues. The germline V gene encodes CDR1 MNHNY and CDR2 SVGAGI (reference sequence). V lost 5 bases and J 2 bases, leaving 11 bases between the germline ends. In DNA form, the CDR3 reads TGTGCCAGCAGTAACCGGGACTCCACAGATACGCAGTATTTT. Translated, it gives CASSNRDSTDTQYF.

The rearrangement uses TRBV14 and TRBJ1-2; D is perhaps TRBD1 (5 bases). The CDR3 has 15 residues. Trimming pared 0 bases from V and 3 bases from J, leaving 11 bases between. Germline CDR1 SGHDN, CDR2 FVKESK. The CDR3 DNA is TGTGCCAGCAGCCAAGAAGGGGCAGGCCACTATGGCTACACCTTC. Translating it yields CASSQEGAGHYGYTF.

The J gene is TRBJ2-5, the V gene TRBV28, with D tentatively TRBD1 (6 bases). This CDR3 contains 14 residues. Deletions cut 3 bases from V and 6 bases from J, with 14 bases between. The germline CDR1 and CDR2 sequences are MDHEN and SYDVKM. CDR3 in amino acids: CASSLEMGAKTQYF. CDR3 coding DNA: TGTGCCAGCAGTTTGGAAATGGGGGCAAAGACCCAGTACTTC.

This chain links TRBV19 with TRBJ2-3; 15 positions match TRBD2. From germline, CDR1 is LNHDA and CDR2 SQIVND (reference sequence). V gave up 5 bases and J gave up 1 base; unmatched junction bases: 4. The CDR3 contains 17 residues. The CDR3 loop is CASSRRTSGGGTDTQYF. The CDR3 nucleotides read TGTGCCAGTAGTCGCCGGACTAGCGGGGGGGGCACAGATACGCAGTATTTT.